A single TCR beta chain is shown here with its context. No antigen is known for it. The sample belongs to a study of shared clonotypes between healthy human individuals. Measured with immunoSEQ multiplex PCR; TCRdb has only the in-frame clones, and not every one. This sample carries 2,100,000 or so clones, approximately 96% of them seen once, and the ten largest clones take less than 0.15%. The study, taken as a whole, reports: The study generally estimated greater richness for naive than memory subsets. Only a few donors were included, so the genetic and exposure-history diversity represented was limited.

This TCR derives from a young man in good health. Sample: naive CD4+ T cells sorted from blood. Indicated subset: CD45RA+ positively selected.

CDR3 loop: CASSERTGARGTEAFF. As DNA, the CDR3 is TGCGCCAGCAGTGAAAGGACAGGGGCAAGAGGCACTGAAGCTTTCTTT. The V and J genes are TRBV10-1 and TRBJ1-1, with 9 bases that match TRBD1. Trimming removed 3 bases from V and 4 bases from J; junction bases left unmatched: 9. The CDR3 contains 16 residues. Germline CDR1 and CDR2: WNHNN and SYGVQD (reference sequence).